This T cell receptor (beta chain) stems from a study of spatial heterogeneity in lung cancer (dated by TCRdb to about 2019). Context from the whole study: The donors were fewer than 90 patients from the lung TRACERx cohort who had early-stage, untreated non-small cell lung cancer. Nonsynonymous mutation counts, determined by whole-exome sequencing of tumor tissue, were related to TCR repertoire features. Follow-up PBMC samples were sequenced whenever available, with a median time to follow-up of roughly 26 months after resection. Both alpha and beta chains were TCR-sequenced in samples taken at surgery, namely 220 tumor regions, around 70 matched nontumor lung samples and 50 to 60 PBMC samples. In non-small cell lung cancer, the study quantitatively compared TCR alpha and beta repertoires across several tumor regions, matched nontumor lung, and blood. More beta-chain than alpha-chain transcripts were consistently detected, likely reflecting higher beta-chain transcript abundance. In the raw uncorrected reads, each unique combination of TCR and UMI appeared more than ten times on average.

Library preparation employed 5' RACE. Sequencing instrument: NextSeq 500. The TCR library protocol attached a unique molecular identifier to each TCR cDNA molecule to allow correction of PCR and sequencing errors. The original methods were these. TCR identification, UMI-based error correction and CDR3 extraction were performed with Decombinator tools. Expanded TCRs were defined as those above a frequency of 2 per 1,000, corresponding to the top 1% of the tumor frequency distribution. Rényi diversity was computed with the R vegan package after subsampling each repertoire 100 times to 5,000 TCRs. CDR3 similarity networks were built from amino acid triplet string-kernel similarity, with CDR3s being connected when pairwise similarity was above 0.82. TCRdb ran its own pipeline on the public reads, namely fastp trimming at Q25 and MiXCR clone calling, and kept in-frame beta chains. Each CDR3 protein gets just one entry, which takes the most common genes and DNA from the rows behind it. What appears here as the V and J calls and clone size reflects TCRdb's work, not the paper's. The sample table lists under 150,000 distinct CDR3 sequences, 10% to 11% of them with a count of one. The ten most abundant clones make up less than 25% of the sample.

V lost 7 bases and J lost 14 bases; the stretch between them is 17 bases long. Sequences MNHEY (CDR1) and SVGEGT (CDR2) are obtained from the germline V gene. Spanning cysteine to phenylalanine, the CDR3 consists of 11 amino acids. CDR3 DNA is the only sequence kept; it has 33 bases, read in frame from the first base. The paper's findings and limits, for the study overall: Ubiquitous expanded tumor TCRs were detected in blood more often at tumor resection than at routine follow-up. Only approximately 15 patients were included in the comparisons of baseline and follow-up blood repertoires. Additional single-cell paired TCR alpha and beta sequencing was considered necessary to confirm, at a functional level, the hypothesis that regional TCRs recognize regional mutations.

Concerning this clonotype: Its antigen is not yet known. There are no base qualities to consult, and no much larger clone falls within one base.

The meaning of the sample's time point label: blood at routine non-recurrence follow-up after resection. Whole RNA extracted from tumor and nontumor lung tissue, or from cryopreserved PBMC samples, was used for TCR sequencing without cell sorting. Only patients for whom sufficient RNA was available from at least two tumor regions were selected for TCR sequencing. This clonotype originated in a female donor with early-stage non-small cell lung cancer. The chain links TRBV6-2 or TRBV6-3 with TRBJ1-2, with TRBD1 perhaps the D gene, on 5 matching bases. The source was PBMCs, collected at follow-up. The DNA sequence follows: TGTGCCAGCACCTCTTTGGACACCCTGACCTTC. Its translation is CASTSLDTLTF.